Listed below are T cell receptor beta chains from one sample, sequenced in a study of T cell repertoires in aging, cancer and after chemotherapy. MiXCR was run by TCRdb on the multiplex PCR reads, yielding one entry per CDR3 protein. The repertoire holds over 10,000 distinct CDR3 sequences, with roughly 20% as singletons. What was sequenced was blood. All receptors come from a human donor in good health. The CDR3 runs from the conserved cysteine through the conserved F or W. Fields, in order: J gene, clone size, D gene, V gene, CDR3 DNA, CDR3 protein. A D gene is named only where the DNA matches it firmly. Clone size is shown for a subset of rows, as once, few, many or a class of expanded clone.

TRBJ2-2,.,TRBD1,TRBV11-2,TGTGCCAGCAGCTTAGGGGGACAGGGGTTTCACACCGGGGAGCTGTTTTTT,CASSLGGQGFHTGELFF
TRBJ2-2,few,.,TRBV5-4,TGTGCCAGCAGCTTGGGGGGGACACCTACCGGGGAGCTGTTTTTT,CASSLGGTPTGELFF
TRBJ2-3,medium-sized,TRBD2,TRBV20-1,TGCAGTGCTCTAGCGGGGGGTGGCACAGATACGCAGTATTTT,CSALAGGGTDTQYF
TRBJ2-1,few,.,TRBV4-3,TGCGCCAGCAGCCAAGACACTACCTACAATGAGCAGTTCTTC,CASSQDTTYNEQFF
TRBJ2-7,few,TRBD2,TRBV12-3/TRBV12-4,TGTGCCAGCAGGGGGGGGATCAACTCCTACGAGCAGTACTTC,CASRGGINSYEQYF
TRBJ2-6,medium-sized,.,TRBV20-1,TGCAGTGGGCGTGGGGCCAACGTCCTGACTTTC,CSGRGANVLTF
TRBJ1-1,.,TRBD1,TRBV10-3,TGTGCCATCAGTGAGAACAGGGGTAATGGGGCTGAAGCTTTCTTT,CAISENRGNGAEAFF
TRBJ1-2,few,.,TRBV4-3,TGTGCCAGCAGCCAAGAGACCACAAACTATGGCTACACCTTC,CASSQETTNYGYTF
TRBJ1-1,few,TRBD1,TRBV6-5,TGTGCCAGCAGCTTGGCGGGACAGGGGGCTCCTGAAGCTTTCTTT,CASSLAGQGAPEAFF
TRBJ2-6,.,TRBD1,TRBV5-5,TGTGCCAGCAGCCGGGGACAGGGTGTCTCTGGGGCCAACGTCCTGACTTTC,CASSRGQGVSGANVLTF
TRBJ1-6,medium-sized,TRBD1,TRBV6-5,TGTGCCAGCAGTGCGGGACAGGGGTATTCACCCCTCCACTTT,CASSAGQGYSPLHF
TRBJ1-5,.,.,TRBV19,TGTGCCAGTAAGGGGGGGGGCTTGAGCAATCAGCCCCAGCATTTT,CASKGGGLSNQPQHF
TRBJ1-5,few,.,TRBV7-2,TGTGCCAGCAGCTTAAAGTCAGGGGTTCAGCCCCAGCATTTT,CASSLKSGVQPQHF
TRBJ2-7,medium-sized,.,TRBV19,TGTGCCAGTACCCCCGGGGGAGGCGAGCAGTACTTC,CASTPGGGEQYF
TRBJ1-2,few,.,TRBV4-1,TGCGCCAGCAGCCAAGGCCAGACCTATGGCTACACCTTC,CASSQGQTYGYTF
TRBJ2-3,.,.,TRBV19,TGTGCCAGTAGTCAGGGATCAGTGACGGATACGCAGTATTTT,CASSQGSVTDTQYF
TRBJ2-1,.,TRBD2,TRBV9,TGTGCCAGCAGCTCGCGGGGGGACAACCTTAATGAGCAGTTCTTC,CASSSRGDNLNEQFF
TRBJ1-5,.,.,TRBV6-4,TGTGCCAGCAGTGACCAGGGAGGAGGCAATCAGCCCCAGCATTTT,CASSDQGGGNQPQHF
TRBJ1-2,few,.,TRBV24-1,TGTGCCACCAGTGGGGGAGATGGTAGAGGCTACACCTTC,CATSGGDGRGYTF
TRBJ2-1,many,.,TRBV6-2/TRBV6-3,TGTGCCAGCAGTTACTCCAGGGTCACCTACAATGAGCAGTTCTTC,CASSYSRVTYNEQFF
TRBJ2-5,few,TRBD2,TRBV7-2,TGTGCCAGCAGCTTAGCATTAGCGGGGGGGCCACAGACCCAGTACTTC,CASSLALAGGPQTQYF
TRBJ2-5,.,TRBD2,TRBV7-3,TGTGCCAGCAGCTCCGGCGTAGCGGGGGGGCTAGAGACCCAGTACTTC,CASSSGVAGGLETQYF
TRBJ1-6,few,.,TRBV7-9,TGTGCCAGCAGCTTAAGGGGCAGAGAACCTTCAGCCCTCCACTTT,CASSLRGREPSALHF
TRBJ2-1,medium-sized,.,TRBV19,TGTGCCAGTAGTATCCTGGCGGGCCATCGGGGTGAGCAGTTCTTC,CASSILAGHRGEQFF
TRBJ2-1,few,.,TRBV7-3,TGTGCCAGCAGCTTAAATGCTTTGACCCGCTCGGGGAACAATGAGCAGTTCTTC,CASSLNALTRSGNNEQFF
TRBJ1-2,medium-sized,TRBD1,TRBV5-6,TGTGCCAGCAGCCCGACAGGGGGCGGAGGCTATGGCTACACCTTC,CASSPTGGGGYGYTF
TRBJ2-7,many,.,TRBV30,TGTGCCTGGAATGAGGGCTCGGGCGAGCAGTACTTC,CAWNEGSGEQYF
TRBJ1-1,few,.,TRBV18,TGTGCCAGCTCACCCGCATGGGGGGGCCCGTCGGACACTGAAGCTTTCTTT,CASSPAWGGPSDTEAFF
TRBJ2-6,.,TRBD1,TRBV4-2,TGCGCCAGCAGCCAAGGGGACAGAATGACTTTC,CASSQGDRMTF
TRBJ2-2,.,.,TRBV12-3/TRBV12-4,TGTGCCAGCAGGAAAGGACAGACCAACACCGGGGAGCTGTTTTTT,CASRKGQTNTGELFF
TRBJ2-5,.,.,TRBV7-2,TGTGCCAGCAGTCTCGGCCTAGCTCAAGAGACCCAGTACTTC,CASSLGLAQETQYF
TRBJ2-2,many,.,TRBV20-1,TGCAGTGCTAGAGATTCAAGGGGAGCGAACACCGGGGAGCTGTTTTTT,CSARDSRGANTGELFF
TRBJ2-5,many,.,TRBV19,TGTGCCAGTAGTATGCAGGGAGAGACCCAGTACTTC,CASSMQGETQYF
TRBJ1-1,.,.,TRBV4-3,TGCGCCAGCAGCTCCCAATCCACTGAAGCTTTCTTT,CASSSQSTEAFF
TRBJ2-7,.,.,TRBV6-5,TGTGCCAGCACCCCACGGCAGGTCCACACCTTC,CASTPRQVHTF
TRBJ2-2,few,TRBD1,TRBV20-1,TGCAGTGCTAGAGATGAGAGGCAGGGGGCGTCCGGGGAGCTGTTTTTT,CSARDERQGASGELFF
TRBJ1-2,many,.,TRBV12-3/TRBV12-4,TGTGCCAGCAGTCCAGAGGGCAGGAGGTATGGCTACACCTTC,CASSPEGRRYGYTF
TRBJ2-1,few,.,TRBV5-1,TGCGCCAGCGGGGTATCCTCCTCCTACAATGAGCAGTTCTTC,CASGVSSSYNEQFF
TRBJ1-1,medium-sized,.,TRBV18,TGTGCCAGCTCAGCTAAAACCGGGACGTCCTTGGAGGAAGCTTTCTTT,CASSAKTGTSLEEAFF
TRBJ1-4,medium-sized,.,TRBV30,TGTGCCTGGAGTGGACTAATCTTAACCCGGGACCTAGAGGATGAAAAACTGTTTTTT,CAWSGLILTRDLEDEKLFF
TRBJ1-5,.,.,TRBV6-1,TGTGCCAGCAGTGAGACAGAAGGGCGGCCCCAGCATTTT,CASSETEGRPQHF
TRBJ1-1,few,TRBD1,TRBV7-9,TGTGCCAGCAGCCTGGGACAGCTGAACACTGAAGCTTTCTTT,CASSLGQLNTEAFF
TRBJ2-1,many,TRBD2,TRBV7-6,TGTGCCAGCAGCTCCTCAAGCGGGGTGTATTACAATGAGCAGTTCTTC,CASSSSSGVYYNEQFF
TRBJ2-3,medium-sized,TRBD2,TRBV7-9,TGTGCCAGCAGCACCCGACTAGCCCGTACAGATACGCAGTATTTT,CASSTRLARTDTQYF
TRBJ2-3,.,.,TRBV7-2,TGTGCCAGCAGTGAGCAGGGGATGCAGTATTTT,CASSEQGMQYF
TRBJ1-1,.,.,TRBV11-2,TGTGCCAGCAGCTTAGCGGGGTGGAACACTGAAGCTTTCTTT,CASSLAGWNTEAFF
TRBJ2-5,few,.,TRBV15,TGTGCCACCAGCAGAGTTGGGGTCGACAGGGGAGGGGAGACCCAGTACTTC,CATSRVGVDRGGETQYF
TRBJ1-2,.,.,TRBV5-1,TGCGCCAGCAGCTTGCAGGGCGGTCCGGGCGCTAACTATGGCTACACCTTC,CASSLQGGPGANYGYTF
TRBJ1-5,medium-sized,.,TRBV6-5,TGTGCCAGCAGTTACTCATCAAGCAATCAGCCCCAGCATTTT,CASSYSSSNQPQHF
TRBJ1-2,medium-sized,TRBD1,TRBV20-1,TGCAGTGCTAGAGGCTCCACGACAGGGCAGATGGATGGCTACACCTTC,CSARGSTTGQMDGYTF
TRBJ1-4,medium-sized,.,TRBV29-1,TGCAGCGCCGCAACCCTCTCAACTAATGAAAAACTGTTTTTT,CSAATLSTNEKLFF
TRBJ2-5,few,TRBD2,TRBV20-1,TGCAGTGCCCCTCGGAGGACTAGCGGGTTCCAAGAGACCCAGTACTTC,CSAPRRTSGFQETQYF
TRBJ1-2,few,.,TRBV14,TGTGCCAGCAGCCAAATACAACAAAACTATGGCTACACCTTC,CASSQIQQNYGYTF
TRBJ2-7,.,.,TRBV6-1,TGTGCCAGAAGTCCCTATTTCCTCGACGAGCAGTACTTC,CARSPYFLDEQYF
TRBJ2-7,.,.,TRBV6-5,TGTGCCAGCAGGTCAGGGGGGGCCGTCGAGCAGTACTTC,CASRSGGAVEQYF
TRBJ1-5,once,.,TRBV18,TGTGCCAGCTCTGTCGGGCGGAGCAATCAGCCCCAGCATTTT,CASSVGRSNQPQHF
TRBJ1-5,few,.,TRBV19,TGTGCCAGTAGTGGTGGGGGGGGCTATAGCAATCAGCCCCAGCATTTT,CASSGGGGYSNQPQHF
TRBJ2-2,few,TRBD1,TRBV9,TGTGCCGGCGGACAGGGGGCGAACACCGGGGAGCTGTTTTTT,CAGGQGANTGELFF
TRBJ1-1,many,.,TRBV7-2,TGTGCCAGCAGTGGGGGGTCAGGCACTGAAGCTTTCTTT,CASSGGSGTEAFF